The 29 T cell receptor beta chains below all came from one sample that was sequenced in a study of cytomegalovirus exposure and HLA in healthy donors (dated by TCRdb to about 2017). Libraries were built with the immunoSEQ multiplex PCR assay. A mixture of 60 forward primers for TCR Vbeta segments and 13 reverse primers for TCR Jbeta segments was used in the multiplex PCR. Sourced from immuneACCESS, this table was stored by TCRdb with only in-frame sequences that have V and J called. A share of the clones is absent; for the studies checked, an unresolved V gene accounts for under half, and the remainder has no known explanation. The sample has some 200,000 clones on record, over 80% of them singletons. The ten most abundant clones make up about 0.77% of the sample. The sequencing input was PBMCs. Source of these receptors: a boy aged 2 to 10 in good health and CMV-seronegative.

This chain links TRBV7-7 with TRBJ1-5; no reliable D call. Germline loops: CDR1 SSHAT, CDR2 FNYEAQ (reference sequence). Deletions cut 11 bases from V and 5 bases from J, with 4 bases between. The CDR3 is 9 amino acids. The DNA of the CDR3 is TGTGCCTCTGATCAGCCCCAGCATTTT. Its protein is CASDQPQHF.

This chain uses TRBV27 with TRBJ1-1; a weak D match, TRBD1 (6 bases). Germline assignment: CDR1 MNHEY and CDR2 SMNVEV (reference sequence). V lost 7 bases to trimming and J lost 2 bases, with 11 bases between them. CDR3 size: 13 residues. CDR3 nucleotides: TGTGCCAGCACAGGGGAAGGAAACACTGAAGCTTTCTTT. Its protein is CASTGEGNTEAFF.

The chain joins TRBV10-3 to TRBJ2-1; 8 bases are a match to TRBD2. Per germline, CDR1 ENHRY and CDR2 SYGVKD. This CDR3 is built from 16 residues. J lost 7 bases, V lost 0 bases, and 8 bases had no gene match. The CDR3 DNA is TGTGCCATCAGTGAGTCCGCGGGACTAGTGAGAAATGAGCAGTTCTTC. This codes for CAISESAGLVRNEQFF.

V gene TRBV19 combines with J gene TRBJ1-1, with a weak D call TRBD1 (5 bases). CDR3 size: 13 residues. The ends were cut back, 6 bases at V and 2 bases at J, with 10 bases in the middle. Germline V gene sequence: CDR1 LNHDA, CDR2 SQIVND (reference sequence). CDR3 bases: TGTGCCAGTAGAGCGACAGACAACACTGAAGCTTTCTTT. Translated, it gives CASRATDNTEAFF.

The V and J genes are TRBV7-6 and TRBJ1-1, with D hard to call. The V gene lost 0 bases and the J gene lost 0 bases, with 11 bases spanning the gap. The V gene's germline CDR1 is SGHVS and CDR2 FNYEAQ. The CDR3 extends over 16 amino acids. The CDR3 nucleotides are TGTGCCAGCAGCTTAGCCCGCCAGTTTTTGAACACTGAAGCTTTCTTT. Translating gives CASSLARQFLNTEAFF.

The V gene is TRBV2, the J gene TRBJ1-6; 9 bases line up with TRBD1. Germline trimming cut 7 bases from V and 10 bases from J; bases unmatched to any gene: 8. Per germline, CDR1 SNHLY and CDR2 FYNNEI. The CDR3 length is 14 residues. The CDR3 spells CASNPGQGVSPLHF. DNA of the CDR3: TGTGCCAGCAACCCGGGACAGGGAGTGTCACCCCTCCACTTT.

The V gene is TRBV27, the J gene TRBJ1-2; D remains ambiguous. Between the trimmed V and J ends, which lost 6 bases and 3 bases, there was a span of 11 bases. This CDR3 is 13 amino acids long. Germline V gene sequence: CDR1 MNHEY, CDR2 SMNVEV (reference sequence). CDR3 DNA sequence: TGTGCCAGCAGCTTTGACGGAGACTATGGCTACACCTTC. Its protein product is CASSFDGDYGYTF.

This clone has more than one count but fewer than ten. This same CDR3 is encoded by further DNA sequences in the sample. The chain employs TRBV4-1 and TRBJ2-7; 12 bases are shared with TRBD2. CDR3 size: 14 residues. J gave up 4 bases and V 5 bases, and 3 bases lay outside the gene matches. Per the germline V gene, CDR1 is MGHRA and CDR2 is YSYEKL. The CDR3 sequence: CASSSGTSGYEQYF. CDR3 DNA: TGCGCCAGCAGCTCCGGGACTAGCGGGTACGAGCAGTACTTC.

This chain links TRBV5-8 with TRBJ2-7; tentative D call: TRBD2 (6 bases). V lost 0 bases and J lost 5, with 18 bases in between. Germline CDR1 SGHTS, CDR2 YDEGEE. The CDR3 extends over 16 amino acids. The CDR3 here is CASSLGGGPSVHEQYF. The CDR3 DNA reads as TGTGCCAGCAGCTTGGGGGGAGGACCGTCAGTCCACGAGCAGTACTTC.

This sequence joins TRBV29-1 and TRBJ1-1; unclear D gene. Germline V gives CDR1 SQVTM, CDR2 ANQGSEA. This CDR3 has 12 residues. The CDR3 loop is CGERVGDTEAFF. CDR3 bases: TGCGGGGAGAGGGTTGGGGACACTGAAGCTTTCTTT.

This sequence joins TRBV19 and TRBJ1-5, with D tentatively TRBD1 (5 bases). CDR1 is LNHDA, CDR2 SQIVND, per germline (reference sequence). The CDR3 contains 15 residues. Trimming shortened V by 7 bases and J by 10 bases, and 23 bases separated the two germline ends. The CDR3 nucleotides read TGTGCCAGTAAAGACGTCAGGGAATCTGCTGTACCCCAGCATTTT. It specifies CASKDVRESAVPQHF.

The chain has TRBV30 and TRBJ2-1, with 8 bases aligning to TRBD2. V was pared by 3 bases and J by 11 bases, with 6 bases of the junction left unmatched. Per the germline V gene, CDR1 is GTSNPN and CDR2 is SVGIG (reference sequence). The CDR3 totals 12 residues. CDR3: CAWRGLENKQFF. The CDR3 DNA sequence: TGTGCCTGGAGGGGACTAGAAAATAAGCAGTTCTTC. The variable domain in full, with the rest retrieved from reference TRBV30 and TRBJ2-1, is SQTIHQWPATLVQPVGSPLSLECTVEGTSNPNLYWYRQAAGRGLQLLFYSVGIGQISSEVPQNLSASRPQDRQFILSSKKLLLSDSGFYLCAWRGLENKQFFGPGTRLTVL.

The chain is built from TRBV7-8 and TRBJ2-7, with D possibly TRBD2 on 5 matching bases. The CDR3 covers 13 residues. The germline gives CDR1 SGHVS, CDR2 FQNEAQ. V lost 5 bases and J 5 bases, leaving 13 bases between the germline ends. CDR3 in amino acids: CASSPPDLHEQYF. The CDR3 nucleotides are TGTGCCAGCAGCCCTCCGGACTTACACGAGCAGTACTTC.

In its sample, this clone was seen once. The DNA of the CDR3 is TGTGCCAGCAGCCAAGCCGGTCAGGGGGGCTACGAGCAGTACTTC. This translates into CASSQAGQGGYEQYF. The V gene is TRBV14, the J gene TRBJ2-7; weak D call: TRBD1 (7 bases). The V gene's germline CDR1 is SGHDN and CDR2 FVKESK. The CDR3 extends over 15 amino acids. V dropped 1 base and J dropped 3 bases, with 13 bases sitting between them.

This chain links TRBV9 with TRBJ1-6; D is uncertain. This CDR3 contains 15 residues. The germline V gene has CDR1 SGDLS and CDR2 YYNGEE. The V end was cut by 3 bases, the J end by 8 bases, with 15 bases between. The chain's CDR3 is CASSGDPYRDSPLHF. In nucleotides, the CDR3 is TGTGCCAGCAGCGGAGACCCCTATCGGGATTCACCCCTCCACTTT.

The chain joins TRBV11-2 to TRBJ2-3; 7 bases map to TRBD1. The CDR3 length is 15 residues. Germline V gene lookup returns CDR1 SGHAT and CDR2 FQNNGV. Losses at the gene ends were 4 bases for V and 2 bases for J; bases not matched to a gene: 6. The CDR3 DNA reads as TGTGCCAGCAGCTCGGGACAGAGCGACACAGATACGCAGTATTTT. Protein product: CASSSGQSDTDTQYF.

This chain connects TRBV10-3 to TRBJ2-1, with D possibly matching TRBD2 (5 bases). Trimming shortened V by 3 bases and J by 4 bases, and 10 bases separated the two germline ends. The CDR3 contains 14 residues. CDR1 is ENHRY and CDR2 is SYGVKD in the germline V gene. The CDR3 reads CAISDGIRYNEQFF. CDR3 DNA sequence: TGTGCCATCAGTGACGGGATTCGGTACAATGAGCAGTTCTTC.

The CDR3 coding sequence is TGTGCCAGTAGTTACCGACGGGGGGTGAACACTGAAGCTTTCTTT. Translation: CASSYRRGVNTEAFF. V is TRBV19 and J is TRBJ1-1, with D possibly TRBD1 on 5 matching bases. Germline V gene lookup returns CDR1 LNHDA and CDR2 SQIVND (reference sequence). Trimming stripped 5 bases from V and 0 bases from J, with 13 bases between. The CDR3 sequence is 15 residues long.

The chain employs TRBV19 and TRBJ2-5; 9 bases agree with TRBD2. Trimming took 7 bases from V and 4 from J; bases not matched to a gene: 10. CDR1 and CDR2 from the germline V gene are LNHDA and SQIVND (reference sequence). CDR3 length: 15 residues. In DNA form, the CDR3 reads TGTGCCAGTAAGATTGGACTAGCGTCGTCAGAGACCCAGTACTTC. Residues: CASKIGLASSETQYF.

The chain joins TRBV5-1 to TRBJ2-1, with D possibly matching TRBD1 (6 bases). Trimming pared 4 bases from V and 0 bases from J, leaving 8 bases between. Germline V gene data show CDR1 as SGHRS and CDR2 as YFSETQ. The CDR3 sequence is 14 residues long. The CDR3 sequence: CASSPDSSYNEQFF. Written as DNA, the CDR3 is TGCGCCAGCAGCCCGGACAGCTCCTACAATGAGCAGTTCTTC.

The rearrangement uses TRBV15 and TRBJ1-2; D perhaps matches TRBD1 (6 bases). The CDR3 loop spans 16 amino acids. Germline V gene sequence: CDR1 LNHNV, CDR2 YYDKDF (reference sequence). The V gene lost 0 bases and the J gene lost 4 bases, with 15 bases spanning the gap. The CDR3 region is CATSREPGGGGYGYTF. The CDR3 region has the DNA TGTGCCACCAGCAGAGAACCCGGGGGCGGGGGCTATGGCTACACCTTC.

The chain joins TRBV7-2 to TRBJ2-5, with D possibly TRBD2 on 5 matching bases. The CDR3 runs to 11 residues. CDR1 and CDR2 (germline): SGHTA, FQGNSA. V was shortened by 5 bases and J by 5 bases, with 6 bases between the two germline ends. CDR3 sequence reads: CASSRGETQYF. In DNA form, the CDR3 reads TGTGCCAGCAGCCGAGGGGAGACCCAGTACTTC.

The rearrangement joins TRBV27 to TRBJ2-2; 7 bases map to TRBD1. The CDR3 sequence is 14 residues long. The ends lost 6 bases at V and 7 bases at J; junction bases unmatched: 8. The germline CDR1 and CDR2 sequences are MNHEY and SMNVEV (reference sequence). CDR3 bases: TGTGCCAGCAGCGGGGACAGCATTTACGGGGAGCTGTTTTTT. Amino acid sequence: CASSGDSIYGELFF.

The rearrangement links TRBV29-1 to TRBJ2-5; the match to TRBD2 covers 7 bases. The CDR3 is 13 amino acids. Trimming cost V 5 bases and J 3 bases; bases outside gene matches: 6. From germline, CDR1 is SQVTM and CDR2 ANQGSEA. CDR3 coding DNA: TGCAGCGTTTATTTCGCGGGAGAAGAGACCCAGTACTTC. Translation: CSVYFAGEETQYF.

This chain connects TRBV14 to TRBJ2-7; 11 nucleotides agree with TRBD1. V dropped 5 bases and J dropped 3; count of bases not matched to a gene: 3. CDR3 length: 14 amino acids. Per germline, CDR1 SGHDN and CDR2 FVKESK. CDR3 region: CASSAGTGGYEQYF. CDR3 coding DNA: TGTGCCAGCAGCGCCGGGACAGGGGGCTACGAGCAGTACTTC.

This chain uses TRBV12-5 with TRBJ2-7; TRBD1 matches at 9 bases. The V gene's germline CDR1 is LGHNT and CDR2 FRNRAP. The CDR3 extends over 16 amino acids. The V segment lost 2 bases and the J segment 3 bases; nucleotides outside the gene matches: 8. The CDR3 bases are TGTGCTAGTGGTTTGCCCCGGGACAGGGCTTACTACGAGCAGTACTTC. Translating it yields CASGLPRDRAYYEQYF.

The chain combines TRBV21-1 with TRBJ2-2; TRBD1, as called in the table, went unchecked against the DNA. TRBV21-1 constitutes a pseudogene. There are 17 residues in the CDR3. Written as DNA, the CDR3 is TGTGCCAGCAGCACAGACAGGGGTGTAGGTAACACCGGGGAGCTGTTTTTT. It specifies CASSTDRGVGNTGELFF.

The J gene is TRBJ2-5, the V gene TRBV5-1, with 10 bases aligning to TRBD2. Matching the DNA end better, TRBJ2-7 makes the J call doubtful. CDR3 length equals 15 residues. The germline gives CDR1 SGHRS, CDR2 YFSETQ. The CDR3 spells CASSLERGGAYEQYF. CDR3 coding DNA: TGCGCCAGCAGCTTGGAGCGGGGGGGAGCCTACGAGCAGTACTTC.

This clone occurred a few times. This sequence joins TRBV7-9 and TRBJ2-7, with TRBD1 matching 10 bases. CDR3 length equals 14 residues. Trimming at V came to 3 bases and at J to 6 bases, leaving 5 bases not matched to a gene. Germline assignment: CDR1 SEHNR and CDR2 FQNEAQ (reference sequence). This CDR3 reads CASSLGTGAFEQYF. CDR3 sequence (DNA): TGTGCCAGCAGCTTGGGGACAGGGGCCTTCGAGCAGTACTTC.